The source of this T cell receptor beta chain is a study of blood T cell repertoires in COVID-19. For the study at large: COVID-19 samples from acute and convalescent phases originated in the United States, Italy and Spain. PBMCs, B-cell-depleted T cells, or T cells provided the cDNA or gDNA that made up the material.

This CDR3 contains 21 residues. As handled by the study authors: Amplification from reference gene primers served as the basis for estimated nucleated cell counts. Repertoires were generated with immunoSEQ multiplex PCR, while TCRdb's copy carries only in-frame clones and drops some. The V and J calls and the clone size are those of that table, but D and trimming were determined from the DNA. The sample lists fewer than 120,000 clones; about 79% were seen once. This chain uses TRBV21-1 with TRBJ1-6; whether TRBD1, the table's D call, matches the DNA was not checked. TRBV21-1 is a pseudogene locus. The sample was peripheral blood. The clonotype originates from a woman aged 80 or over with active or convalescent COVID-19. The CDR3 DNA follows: TGTGCCAGCAGCAAAGGTTCGTCGGTACAGGGGCCCTCTTTTCATAATTCACCCCTCCACTTT. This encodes CASSKGSSVQGPSFHNSPLHF.